Listed here are 29 T cell receptor beta chains from one sample, sequenced in a study of STAT5B mutations in CD4+ large granular lymphocyte leukemia (dated by TCRdb to about 2022). The library was made by the immunoSEQ multiplex PCR assay. TCRdb took this table from immuneACCESS and kept in-frame rearrangements with V and J called. Such tables lack part of the clones; where checked against another copy, unresolved V genes explain under half of the gap, and the rest is unexplained. Recorded for this sample are roughly 30,000 clones; 70% to 90% of them occurred a single time. The ten top clones hold 0.41% of the sample. The specimen was CD4+ T cells from blood buffy coats. These receptors all stem from a human donor in good health.

V usage is TRBV7-2 and J usage is TRBJ2-7; 7 nucleotides agree with TRBD1. Germline lookup yields CDR1 SGHTA and CDR2 FQGNSA. V dropped 1 base and J dropped 0; count of bases not matched to a gene: 3. The CDR3 is made up of 15 amino acids. Here the CDR3 reads CASSLDGDSSYEQYF. CDR3 DNA sequence: TGTGCCAGCAGCTTAGACGGGGACAGCTCCTACGAGCAGTACTTC.

The chain is built from TRBV28 and TRBJ2-1; D may be TRBD2 (5 bases). Germline V gives CDR1 MDHEN, CDR2 SYDVKM. CDR3 length: 13 residues. V dropped 3 bases and J dropped 8 bases, with 11 bases sitting between them. Here the CDR3 DNA reads TGTGCCAGCAGTTTCCCTACTAGGGATGAGCAGTTCTTC. It codes for CASSFPTRDEQFF.

V gene TRBV29-1 combines with J gene TRBJ1-4, with unresolved D. Germline loops: CDR1 SQVTM, CDR2 ANQGSEA. The CDR3 has 13 residues. V was clipped by 5 bases and J by 3 bases, with 10 bases between them. CDR3 region: CSVLGLPNEKLFF. The CDR3 bases are TGCAGCGTTTTGGGCCTACCTAATGAAAAACTGTTTTTT.

This clone showed up just once. V gene TRBV19 combines with J gene TRBJ2-1; 10 nucleotides line up with TRBD1. The junction had 8 bases not matched to a gene; V was cut back by 4 bases and J by 8 bases. The CDR3 loop spans 15 amino acids. Germline values: CDR1 LNHDA, CDR2 SQIVND (reference sequence). The CDR3 DNA follows: TGTGCCAGTAGTAAGGGGACAGGGGAAGGCGATGAGCAGTTCTTC. This sequence encodes CASSKGTGEGDEQFF.

This rearrangement joins TRBV11-1 to TRBJ2-1; the D is unclear. Trimming removed 3 bases from V and 8 bases from J, with 17 bases in between. The CDR3 is 15 amino acids. Germline CDR1 is SGHAT and CDR2 is FQDESV (reference sequence). Here the CDR3 reads CASSLTAQALDEQFF. CDR3 DNA: TGTGCCAGCAGCTTGACGGCGCAGGCTCTCGATGAGCAGTTCTTC.

The chain couples TRBV6-5 to TRBJ2-1; TRBD1 aligns across 9 bases. The CDR3 length is 15 residues. Germline CDR1 MNHEY, CDR2 SVGAGI. With V trimmed by 6 bases and J by 9 bases, 12 bases remained unmatched. The CDR3 reads CASSSDRGRRGEQFF. CDR3 nucleotides: TGTGCCAGCAGCTCGGACAGGGGAAGAAGGGGTGAGCAGTTCTTC.

The chain links TRBV6-5 to TRBJ2-1; maybe TRBD1 (5 bases). Germline CDR1 and CDR2: MNHEY and SVGAGI. The ends were cut back, 2 bases at V and 8 bases at J, with 10 bases in the middle. The CDR3 sequence is 13 residues long. CDR3 protein: CASSYRRGYEQFF. CDR3 sequence (DNA): TGTGCCAGCAGTTACCGAAGGGGCTATGAGCAGTTCTTC.

In its sample, this clone was seen a few times. The chain couples TRBV9 to TRBJ1-5, with a tentative D call TRBD1 (6 bases). V was clipped by 4 bases and J by 3 bases, with 11 bases between them. Germline V gene data show CDR1 as SGDLS and CDR2 as YYNGEE. The CDR3 extends over 14 amino acids. The CDR3 sequence: CASSSRGDNQPQHF. CDR3 coding DNA: TGTGCCAGCAGCTCTAGGGGGGACAATCAGCCCCAGCATTTT.

This chain connects TRBV19 to TRBJ2-3; TRBD1 is a possible D gene (6 bases). Germline CDR1 reads LNHDA; CDR2 reads SQIVND (reference sequence). V lost 5 bases and J lost 11, with 11 bases in between. There are 11 residues in the CDR3. The CDR3, as DNA: TGTGCCAGTAGTGAGGGACAATTGCAGTATTTT. Protein: CASSEGQLQYF.

This chain joins TRBV11-1 and TRBJ2-1; D may be TRBD2 (5 bases). This CDR3 has 15 residues. From germline, CDR1 is SGHAT and CDR2 FQDESV (reference sequence). V was shortened by 3 bases and J by 6 bases, with 15 bases between the two germline ends. The CDR3 protein is CASSLRGLPGNEQFF. In DNA form, the CDR3 reads TGTGCCAGCAGCTTGAGAGGGCTCCCGGGCAATGAGCAGTTCTTC.

V and J are TRBV27 and TRBJ2-5, with no clear D. Trimming pared 8 bases from V and 4 bases from J, leaving 11 bases between. The CDR3 spans 12 residues. From germline, CDR1 is MNHEY and CDR2 SMNVEV (reference sequence). CDR3 sequence: CASGWAPETQYF. The CDR3 bases are TGTGCCAGCGGGTGGGCCCCAGAGACCCAGTACTTC.

This clone occurred a few times. The rearrangement joins TRBV6-1 to TRBJ1-1; D gene ambiguous. The CDR3 length is 13 residues. Germline CDR1 MNHNS, CDR2 SASEGT. The V end lost 4 bases, the J end lost 2 bases, and 8 bases lay between the germline ends. CDR3 loop: CASSAKSNTEAFF. CDR3 sequence (DNA): TGTGCCAGCAGTGCGAAAAGTAACACTGAAGCTTTCTTT.

This chain links TRBV9 with TRBJ2-3; TRBD1 agrees at 8 bases. CDR3 length: 21 residues. CDR1 and CDR2 from the germline V gene are SGDLS and YYNGEE. With 3 bases clipped from V and 2 bases from J, the junction kept 23 bases outside the gene matches. The CDR3 nucleotides are TGTGCCAGCAGCGCCCCCGTAGGAATATTAGAACCGGGACAGGCCACAGATACGCAGTATTTT. Amino acids: CASSAPVGILEPGQATDTQYF.

The rearrangement links TRBV14 to TRBJ2-1; 10 nucleotides agree with TRBD1. The CDR3 consists of 16 residues. Germline V gives CDR1 SGHDN, CDR2 FVKESK. Germline trimming cut 4 bases from V and 4 bases from J; bases unmatched to any gene: 7. In nucleotides, the CDR3 is TGTGCCAGCAGCCCCCTGGGGACAGGGGCTTACAATGAGCAGTTCTTC. Translating gives CASSPLGTGAYNEQFF.

The chain links TRBV10-1 to TRBJ2-7; D tentatively fits TRBD1 or TRBD2 (5 bases each). The CDR3 is 11 residues long. V dropped 0 bases and J dropped 11 bases, with 8 bases sitting between them. Per germline, CDR1 WNHNN and CDR2 SYGVQD (reference sequence). CDR3 loop: CASSESRGKYF. The CDR3 DNA reads TGCGCCAGCAGTGAGTCGAGGGGAAAGTACTTC.

This chain uses TRBV28 with TRBJ2-7; TRBD2 matches 7 bases. This CDR3 has 14 amino acids. V trimming: 5 bases; J trimming: 3 bases; junction bases outside the gene matches: 7. Germline assignment: CDR1 MDHEN and CDR2 SYDVKM. The chain's CDR3 is CASSDGLADYEQYF. The CDR3 coding sequence is TGTGCCAGCAGTGACGGGCTAGCGGACTACGAGCAGTACTTC.

The chain combines TRBV4-2 with TRBJ2-5; 7 bases agree with TRBD1. With V trimmed by 3 bases and J by 5 bases, 6 bases remained unmatched. The CDR3 length is 14 residues. Germline CDR1 LGHNA, CDR2 YNFKEQ. The CDR3 nucleotides read TGTGCCAGCAGCCAGGGCGACAGGGATGAGACCCAGTACTTC. This translates into CASSQGDRDETQYF.

This sequence joins TRBV29-1 and TRBJ2-7; TRBD2 agrees at 7 bases. The CDR3 contains 16 residues. J was trimmed by 3 bases and V by 0 bases; bases with no gene match: 11. CDR1 and CDR2 from the germline V gene are SQVTM and ANQGSEA. This CDR3 reads CSVEDRRWGGDYEQYF. For the CDR3, the DNA is TGCAGCGTTGAAGACCGCCGTTGGGGGGGGGACTACGAGCAGTACTTC.

This clone has a single count. The V call is TRBV2, the J call TRBJ1-4, with a possible D match to TRBD1 (5 bases). Germline CDR1 SNHLY, CDR2 FYNNEI. The CDR3 is made up of 12 amino acids. CDR3 bases: TGTGCAGAGAGGGGACTCCATGAAAAACTGTTTTTT. Protein product: CAERGLHEKLFF.

This clone was counted only a few times. V is TRBV27 and J is TRBJ2-7; 7 nucleotides match TRBD2. Germline CDR1 reads MNHEY; CDR2 reads SMNVEV (reference sequence). The CDR3 has 14 residues. Losses at the gene ends were 5 bases for V and 6 bases for J; bases not matched to a gene: 10. In nucleotides, the CDR3 is TGTGCCAGCAGTCCAGGACTAGGAACGGGCGAGCAGTACTTC. This sequence encodes CASSPGLGTGEQYF.

The V call is TRBV15, the J call TRBJ2-1, with D perhaps TRBD2 (5 bases). Germline V gene lookup returns CDR1 LNHNV and CDR2 YYDKDF (reference sequence). With 0 bases removed from V and 7 bases from J, the gap between germline ends came to 13 bases. This CDR3 is 15 amino acids long. The CDR3 nucleotides read TGTGCCACCAGCAGAGATCTAACCGGGGTTAATGAGCAGTTCTTC. It specifies CATSRDLTGVNEQFF. The full variable domain, completed using reference TRBV15 and TRBJ2-1, is DAMVIQNPRYQVTQFGKPVTLSCSQTLNHNVMYWYQQKSSQAPKLLFHYYDKDFNNEADTPDNFQSRRPNTSFCFLDIRSPGLGDTAMYLCATSRDLTGVNEQFFGPGTRLTVL.

This clone has just a few counts. The chain is built from TRBV5-1 and TRBJ1-1, with 10 bases that match TRBD1. The length of the CDR3 is 15 residues. After removal of 0 bases from V and 3 bases from J, the junction contained 2 bases not matched to a gene. Germline assignment: CDR1 SGHRS and CDR2 YFSETQ. The CDR3, as DNA: TGCGCCAGCAGCTTGGGGGGGACAGGGGACACTGAAGCTTTCTTT. This codes for CASSLGGTGDTEAFF.

This chain joins TRBV28 and TRBJ2-7; 9 bases match TRBD1. The V gene end was trimmed by 1 base and the J gene end by 3 bases; junction bases not matched to a gene: 7. Germline V lookup: CDR1 MDHEN, CDR2 SYDVKM. The CDR3 is made up of 16 amino acids. The chain's CDR3 is CASSLYWGTGSYEQYF. In nucleotides, the CDR3 is TGTGCCAGCAGTTTATATTGGGGGACAGGGAGCTACGAGCAGTACTTC.

The rearrangement uses TRBV28 and TRBJ1-1; D is possibly TRBD1 (6 bases). Germline V CDR1 and CDR2: MDHEN, SYDVKM. The V and J ends lost 7 bases and 0 bases respectively, with 18 bases between them. The CDR3 length is 16 residues. The CDR3 sequence: CASIPPGQPMNTEAFF. The CDR3 DNA follows: TGTGCCAGCATCCCCCCCGGACAGCCGATGAACACTGAAGCTTTCTTT.

The V call is TRBV19, the J call TRBJ1-1; D is uncertain. Between the trimmed V and J ends, which lost 3 bases and 2 bases, there was a span of 7 bases. Germline V gene sequence: CDR1 LNHDA, CDR2 SQIVND (reference sequence). The CDR3 extends over 13 amino acids. The CDR3 DNA follows: TGTGCCAGTAGTATGGGAATTAACACTGAAGCTTTCTTT. It is translated as CASSMGINTEAFF.

The chain links TRBV18 to TRBJ2-7; 11 bases are a match to TRBD2. J lost 0 bases, V lost 3 bases, and 1 base had no gene match. The CDR3 runs 15 residues. The germline V gene encodes CDR1 KGHSH and CDR2 LQKENI. The CDR3 protein is CASSPSGRGSYEQYF. The CDR3 DNA sequence: TGTGCCAGCTCACCTAGCGGGAGGGGCTCCTACGAGCAGTACTTC.

The V call is TRBV9, the J call TRBJ2-3; D is unresolved. V was cut by 0 bases and J by 2 bases, with 7 bases left in between. The CDR3 consists of 14 residues. Germline CDR1 and CDR2: SGDLS and YYNGEE. The chain's CDR3 is CASSVGAYTDTQYF. CDR3 bases: TGTGCCAGCAGCGTAGGAGCGTACACAGATACGCAGTATTTT.

The chain combines TRBV10-3 with TRBJ2-3; 12 positions match TRBD2. The CDR3 covers 14 residues. V dropped 5 bases and J dropped 5; count of bases not matched to a gene: 2. Germline CDR1 ENHRY, CDR2 SYGVKD. In DNA form, the CDR3 reads TGTGCCATCAGTAGACTAGCGGGAGTAGATACGCAGTATTTT. This encodes CAISRLAGVDTQYF.

The V call is TRBV4-1, the J call TRBJ1-2; TRBD1 aligns across 9 bases. The CDR3 extends over 16 amino acids. The V segment lost 0 bases and the J segment 2 bases; nucleotides outside the gene matches: 4. Germline values: CDR1 MGHRA, CDR2 YSYEKL. The chain's CDR3 is CASSQDHGQGNYGYTF. CDR3 bases: TGCGCCAGCAGCCAAGATCACGGACAGGGGAACTATGGCTACACCTTC.